This T cell receptor (beta chain) was documented in a study of blood T cell repertoires in COVID-19. Germline assignment: CDR1 ENHRY and CDR2 SYGVKD. V was clipped by 2 bases and J by 0 bases, with 10 bases between them. This CDR3 comprises 15 residues. Method: immunoSEQ multiplex PCR; TCRdb's copy keeps in-frame clones and lacks some. Found here are some 350,000 clones, over 75% of them singletons; the top ten hold approximately 5.3%. In its sample, this clone was seen once. This TCR came from a woman in her 30s who had recovered from COVID-19. Source material: PBMCs or T cells enriched from blood (not recorded which). The chain is built from TRBV10-3 and TRBJ1-2; no clear D gene. The CDR3 nucleotides are TGTGCCATCAGTGAGACAGAGAACGCTAACTATGGCTACACCTTC. Translating gives CAISETENANYGYTF.